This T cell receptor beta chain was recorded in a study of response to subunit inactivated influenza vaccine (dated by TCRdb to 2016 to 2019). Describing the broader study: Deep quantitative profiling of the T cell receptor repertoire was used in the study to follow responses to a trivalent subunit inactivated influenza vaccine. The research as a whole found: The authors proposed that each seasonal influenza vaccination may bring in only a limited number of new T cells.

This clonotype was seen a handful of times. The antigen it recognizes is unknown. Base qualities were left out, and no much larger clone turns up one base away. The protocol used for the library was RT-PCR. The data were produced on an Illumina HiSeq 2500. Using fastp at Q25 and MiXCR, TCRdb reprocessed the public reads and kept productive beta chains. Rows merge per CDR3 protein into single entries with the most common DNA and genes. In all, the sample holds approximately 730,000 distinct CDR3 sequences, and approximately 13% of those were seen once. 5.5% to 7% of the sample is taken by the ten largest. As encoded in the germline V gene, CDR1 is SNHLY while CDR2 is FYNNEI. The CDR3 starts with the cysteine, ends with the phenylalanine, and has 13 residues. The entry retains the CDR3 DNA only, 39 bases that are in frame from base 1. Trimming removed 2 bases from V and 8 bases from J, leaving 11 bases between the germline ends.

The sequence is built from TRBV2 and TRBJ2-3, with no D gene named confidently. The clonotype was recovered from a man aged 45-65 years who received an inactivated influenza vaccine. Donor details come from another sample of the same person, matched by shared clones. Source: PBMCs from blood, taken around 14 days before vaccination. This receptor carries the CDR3 CASSEPGVGTQYF. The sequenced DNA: TGTGCCAGCAGTGAACCCGGCGTTGGTACGCAGTATTTT.